This TCR beta chain stems from a study of regulatory T cells in long-lasting Graves disease. Looking at the study overall: Disease was considered persistent Graves' disease after over 5 years of antithyroid drugs (with positive TSH receptor antibodies).

Per germline, CDR1 LGHDT and CDR2 YNNKEL (reference sequence). The CDR3 spans 14 residues. Trimming pared 1 base from V and 7 bases from J, leaving 13 bases between. Regarding the study as a whole: TCR diversity was lower in persistent Graves' patients (versus newly diagnosed ones). There was favoring of TRBV28, TRBJ1-2 and TRBJ2-5 in persistent disease.

Time point defined: persistent/refractory GD, antithyroid drugs over 5 years with positive TRAb. Construction of the TCR library relied on RNA isolated from PBMCs. Assembly of TCR beta libraries relied on iRepertoire HTBI primers together with Arm-PCR of CDR3 regions. MiXCR, run by TCRdb on the multiplex PCR reads, gives a single entry per CDR3 protein. The sample contains around 510,000 distinct CDR3 sequences, roughly 20% of which appear only once. This clonotype was observed at least ten times. Its antigen is currently unknown. The V gene is TRBV3-1, the J gene TRBJ1-1; D is undetermined. Here the sequenced sample was peripheral blood mononuclear cells (PBMCs), taken when the disease was refractory, from a patient treated with antithyroid drugs. This TCR was recovered from a female donor with Graves disease. The CDR3 nucleotides are TGTGCCAGCAGCCAAGCGGCAGCACTAGGTGAAGCTTTCTTT. Encoded protein: CASSQAAALGEAFF. The complete variable domain, with remaining parts taken from reference TRBV3-1 and TRBJ1-1, reads DTAVSQTPKYLVTQMGNDKSIKCEQNLGHDTMYWYKQDSKKFLKIMFSYNNKELIINETVPNRFSPKSPDKAHLNLHINSLELGDSAVYFCASSQAAALGEAFFGQGTRLTVV.